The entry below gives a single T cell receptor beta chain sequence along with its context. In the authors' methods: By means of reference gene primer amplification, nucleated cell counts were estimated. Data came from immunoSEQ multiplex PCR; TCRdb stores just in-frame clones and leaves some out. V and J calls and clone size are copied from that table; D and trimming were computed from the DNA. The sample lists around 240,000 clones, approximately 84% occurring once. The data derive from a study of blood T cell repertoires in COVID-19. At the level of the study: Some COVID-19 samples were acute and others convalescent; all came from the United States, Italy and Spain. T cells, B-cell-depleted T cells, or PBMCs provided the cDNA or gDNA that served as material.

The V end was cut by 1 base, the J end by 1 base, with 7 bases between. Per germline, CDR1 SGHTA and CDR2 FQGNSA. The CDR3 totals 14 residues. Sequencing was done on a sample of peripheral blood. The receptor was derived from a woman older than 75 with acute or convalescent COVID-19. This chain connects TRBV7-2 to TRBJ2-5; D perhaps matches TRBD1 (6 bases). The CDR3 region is CASSLGTAQETQYF. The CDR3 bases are TGTGCCAGCAGCTTAGGGACAGCCCAAGAGACCCAGTACTTC.